The 29 T cell receptor beta chains below come from one sample, sequenced in a study of OX40 agonist ivuxolimab in advanced cancers. Using immunoSEQ multiplex PCR, the repertoire was profiled, and TCRdb retains in-frame clones only, with some absent. This sample has 100,000 to 150,000 clones, with around 93% found just once. The sequences come from CD4+ or CD8+ T cells sorted from blood, collected in a trial of the OX40 agonist ivuxolimab. The receptors derive from an adult with an advanced solid tumor such as melanoma, head and neck, liver or kidney cancer.

The chain employs TRBV5-1 and TRBJ2-5, with D perhaps TRBD1 or TRBD2 (6 bases each). This CDR3 region has 15 residues. V was trimmed by 0 bases and J by 4 bases, leaving 13 bases between them. Germline values: CDR1 SGHRS, CDR2 YFSETQ. The CDR3 DNA is TGCGCCAGCAGCTTGGCCGGAGGGGGTCCAGAGACCCAGTACTTC. Translating gives CASSLAGGGPETQYF.

The genes are TRBV11-3 and TRBJ2-1; D unclear. Germline V gene data show CDR1 as SGHNT and CDR2 as YENEEA. The germline V and J ends were trimmed by 1 base and 1 base, with 8 bases remaining between them. The length of the CDR3 is 15 residues. The CDR3 loop is CASSLGSLSYNEQFF. CDR3 nucleotides: TGTGCCAGCAGCTTAGGTAGCCTGTCCTACAATGAGCAGTTCTTC.

The genes are TRBV6-5 and TRBJ1-5; a weak D match, TRBD1 (5 bases). The V gene lost 0 bases and the J gene lost 7 bases, with 13 bases spanning the gap. The length of the CDR3 is 15 residues. Germline V CDR1 and CDR2: MNHEY, SVGAGI. The CDR3 reads CASSYSAGLGQPQHF. The CDR3, as DNA: TGTGCCAGCAGTTACTCGGCAGGGCTTGGGCAGCCCCAGCATTTT.

The rearrangement links TRBV6-5 to TRBJ2-3; TRBD1 or TRBD2 may be the D gene (6 bases each). Germline V gene data show CDR1 as MNHEY and CDR2 as SVGAGI. Trimming shortened V by 8 bases and J by 9 bases, and 12 bases separated the two germline ends. The CDR3 runs 11 residues. The CDR3 is CASGGGATQYF. The CDR3, as DNA: TGTGCCAGCGGGGGCGGGGCCACGCAGTATTTT.

This CDR3 reads CASSGQQGARVGSYEQYF. The CDR3, as DNA: TGTGCCAGCTCCGGTCAACAGGGGGCGCGCGTGGGCTCCTACGAGCAGTACTTC. The V and J genes are TRBV18 and TRBJ2-7; 9 positions agree with TRBD1. CDR3 length: 18 residues. The germline V gene has CDR1 KGHSH and CDR2 LQKENI. V lost 6 bases, J lost 0 bases, and 15 bases stayed unmatched. The entire variable domain, with the rest obtained from reference TRBV18 and TRBJ2-7, is as follows: NAGVMQNPRHLVRRRGQEARLRCSPMKGHSHVYWYRQLPEEGLKFMVYLQKENIIDESGMPKERFSAEFPKEGPSILRIQQVVRGDSAAYFCASSGQQGARVGSYEQYFGPGTRLTVT.

The chain carries TRBV7-2 and TRBJ2-1; 10 nucleotides match TRBD1. The germline gives CDR1 SGHTA, CDR2 FQGNSA. The J segment lost 7 bases and the V segment lost 5 bases, leaving 8 bases of the junction unmatched. The CDR3 is 15 residues long. CDR3 region: CASSKDRGRRNEQFF. Here the CDR3 DNA reads TGTGCCAGCAGCAAAGACAGGGGGCGCAGGAATGAGCAGTTCTTC.

This chain joins TRBV23-1 and TRBJ1-3; D not resolved. TRBV23-1 is classed as an ORF, of uncertain function. The CDR3 totals 15 residues. Trimming pared 4 bases from V and 0 bases from J, leaving 10 bases between. The chain's CDR3 is CASSPEDISGNTIYF. The CDR3 coding sequence is TGCGCCAGCAGTCCCGAGGATATCTCTGGAAACACCATATATTTT.

The chain couples TRBV9 to TRBJ2-5, with 7 bases fitting TRBD2. V lost 4 bases and J lost 5; bases outside the gene matches: 8. Germline CDR1 SGDLS, CDR2 YYNGEE. This CDR3 spans 14 amino acids. This chain's CDR3 is CASSFSGQWETQYF. The CDR3 nucleotides are TGTGCCAGCAGCTTTAGCGGGCAGTGGGAGACCCAGTACTTC.

This clone was picked up one time. The V call is TRBV5-1, the J call TRBJ2-1; D possibly corresponds to TRBD2 (6 bases). In germline, CDR1 is SGHRS, CDR2 YFSETQ. V was shortened by 4 bases and J by 0 bases, with 14 bases between the two germline ends. This CDR3 has 16 amino acids. CDR3 residues: CASSGASGSSYNEQFF. The CDR3 bases are TGCGCCAGCAGCGGGGCCTCCGGGAGCTCCTACAATGAGCAGTTCTTC. Full variable domain (rest looked up from reference TRBV5-1 and TRBJ2-1): KAGVTQTPRYLIKTRGQQVTLSCSPISGHRSVSWYQQTPGQGLQFLFEYFSETQRNKGNFPGRFSGRQFSNSRSEMNVSTLELGDSALYLCASSGASGSSYNEQFFGPGTRLTVL.

Only one count was recorded for this clone. The DNA is left out, because the CDR3 cannot be placed on it with certainty; the CDR3 is given as TCRdb lists it. The J gene is TRBJ2-1, the V gene TRBV7-5; the table's D gene call, TRBD2, was not cross checked with the DNA. TRBV7-5 is shown as a pseudogene. The CDR3 is 15 residues long, ends included. CDR3 region: CARSPWASGTSEQFF.

The chain employs TRBV6-5 and TRBJ1-3; D is possibly TRBD1 (6 bases). This CDR3 region has 15 residues. With 2 bases removed from V and 0 bases from J, the gap between germline ends came to 8 bases. Germline V gene lookup returns CDR1 MNHEY and CDR2 SVGAGI. The CDR3 sequence is CASSYRGSSGNTIYF. The DNA for the CDR3 is TGTGCCAGCAGTTACAGGGGGTCCTCTGGAAACACCATATATTTT.

This sequence joins TRBV11-1 and TRBJ2-1; TRBD2 aligns across 12 bases. The CDR3 has 16 residues. J was trimmed by 3 bases and V by 5 bases; bases with no gene match: 5. CDR1 SGHAT and CDR2 FQDESV come from the germline V gene (reference sequence). The CDR3 spells CASSPELAGGYNEQFF. As DNA, the CDR3 is TGTGCCAGCAGCCCCGAACTAGCGGGAGGCTACAATGAGCAGTTCTTC.

The rearrangement joins TRBV30 to TRBJ1-1; TRBD1 might be the D (5 bases). V was shortened by 1 base and J by 1 base, with 10 bases between the two germline ends. Germline CDR1 reads GTSNPN; CDR2 reads SVGIG (reference sequence). The CDR3 has 14 amino acids. CDR3 DNA sequence: TGTGCCTGGAGTGCGGGACGGACGAACACTGAAGCTTTCTTT. Translated: CAWSAGRTNTEAFF.

This chain uses TRBV11-2 with TRBJ1-2; D might be TRBD1 (6 bases). Germline CDR1 and CDR2: SGHAT and FQNNGV. V lost 2 bases, J lost 6 bases, and 13 bases lay in between. This CDR3 contains 14 residues. The CDR3 DNA is TGTGCCAGCAGCTTAACCGTACAGGGTGATGGCTACACCTTC. Its translation: CASSLTVQGDGYTF.

The chain has TRBV28 and TRBJ2-1; possibly TRBD2 for D (5 bases). Germline V CDR1 and CDR2: MDHEN, SYDVKM. The CDR3 extends over 15 amino acids. Trimming took 5 bases from V and 0 from J, leaving 11 bases between them. Written as DNA, the CDR3 is TGTGCCAGCAGTCCTAGCCTTAGCTCCTACAATGAGCAGTTCTTC. It specifies CASSPSLSSYNEQFF.

The chain combines TRBV5-6 with TRBJ2-3; 9 nucleotides line up with TRBD2. V lost 2 bases to trimming and J lost 6 bases; unmatched junction nucleotides: 4. Germline lookup yields CDR1 SGHDT and CDR2 YYEEEE. This CDR3 is 14 amino acids long. The CDR3 nucleotides read TGTGCCAGCAGCTTTGGCGGGGGGGTCGATACGCAGTATTTT. It codes for CASSFGGGVDTQYF.

This clone was found a few times. This chain links TRBV19 with TRBJ2-7; TRBD1 agrees at 8 bases. The CDR3 loop spans 14 amino acids. V shed 6 bases, J shed 5 bases, and the junction held 9 bases outside the gene matches. CDR1 is LNHDA, CDR2 SQIVND, per germline (reference sequence). CDR3 residues: CASSLTGVKNEQYF. In DNA, the CDR3 is TGTGCCAGTAGCCTGACAGGGGTCAAGAACGAGCAGTACTTC.

The chain employs TRBV5-1 and TRBJ1-4; perhaps TRBD1 as D (6 bases). V gave up 0 bases and J gave up 7 bases, with 19 bases separating them. This CDR3 region has 17 residues. Germline V gene lookup returns CDR1 SGHRS and CDR2 YFSETQ. The DNA of the CDR3 is TGCGCCAGCAGCTTGGTAGGGACAAGGTCCTCGGGTGAAAAACTGTTTTTT. Amino acid sequence: CASSLVGTRSSGEKLFF.

The rearrangement joins TRBV27 to TRBJ2-7, with TRBD2 identical over 12 bases. Germline V gene sequence: CDR1 MNHEY, CDR2 SMNVEV (reference sequence). Unmatched junction bases numbered 4, after V lost 10 bases and J lost 3 bases. This CDR3 comprises 13 residues. The CDR3 coding sequence is TGTGCCACCCGACTAGCGGGAGTCTACGAGCAGTACTTC. As protein: CATRLAGVYEQYF.

The CDR3 DNA reads as TGTGCCAGCAGCTTAGGGGCCGGACAGGGGCGAGGGAACACCATATATTTT. The encoded protein is CASSLGAGQGRGNTIYF. V gene TRBV7-9 combines with J gene TRBJ1-3; TRBD1 matches at 9 bases. Per germline, CDR1 SEHNR and CDR2 FQNEAQ (reference sequence). Trimming removed 1 base from V and 7 bases from J; junction bases left unmatched: 11. This CDR3 region has 17 residues.

The chain is built from TRBV11-2 and TRBJ1-1; perhaps TRBD1 as D (6 bases). The germline V gene encodes CDR1 SGHAT and CDR2 FQNNGV. Trimming removed 1 base from V and 4 bases from J, with 19 bases in between. CDR3 size: 17 residues. The CDR3 nucleotides read TGTGCCAGCAGCTTAGTGTGGCGGGGCAGGGGTACCACTGAAGCTTTCTTT. It yields the protein CASSLVWRGRGTTEAFF.

The J gene is TRBJ1-4, the V gene TRBV6-5, with D possibly being TRBD1 (6 bases). The germline V gene has CDR1 MNHEY and CDR2 SVGAGI. V was shortened by 7 bases and J by 7 bases, with 13 bases between the two germline ends. The CDR3 is 13 amino acids. The CDR3 here is CASTRGSGEKLFF. CDR3 nucleotide sequence: TGTGCCAGCACCAGGGGATCGGGTGAAAAACTGTTTTTT.

The gene calls are TRBV19 and TRBJ1-4; a weak D match, TRBD1 (5 bases). Germline V lookup: CDR1 LNHDA, CDR2 SQIVND (reference sequence). Trimming took off 3 bases at V and 1 base at J, with 9 bases between the two ends. This CDR3 has 15 residues. In DNA form, the CDR3 reads TGTGCCAGTAGTATCGGCGGGGGAACTAATGAAAAACTGTTTTTT. This codes for CASSIGGGTNEKLFF.

The table lists this clone with a count of one. The rearrangement joins TRBV6-1 to TRBJ1-2, with a weak D call TRBD1 (5 bases). The CDR3 is 15 amino acids. V lost 6 bases and J 4 bases, leaving 18 bases between the germline ends. Germline-derived CDR1 and CDR2 are MNHNS and SASEGT. CDR3 DNA sequence: TGTGCCAGCAGGACCGGGACCTTAAATGGCTATGGCTACACCTTC. It is translated as CASRTGTLNGYGYTF.

V is TRBV28 and J is TRBJ1-2; D might be TRBD1 (5 bases). CDR3 length: 13 residues. From germline, CDR1 is MDHEN and CDR2 SYDVKM. V lost 2 bases and J 8 bases, leaving 12 bases between the germline ends. CDR3: CASSLPGGYGYTF. DNA for the CDR3: TGTGCCAGCAGTTTACCGGGGGGGTACGGCTACACCTTC.

The chain uses TRBV5-8 and TRBJ2-7, with TRBD1 as a possible D gene (6 bases). CDR3 size: 16 residues. The germline V gene has CDR1 SGHTS and CDR2 YDEGEE. The V and J ends lost 2 bases and 5 bases respectively, with 20 bases between them. CDR3 region: CASSFDRRSKGNEQYF. The CDR3 DNA reads TGTGCCAGCAGCTTCGACAGGCGGTCAAAGGGGAACGAGCAGTACTTC.

CDR3 in DNA: TGCGCCAGCAGCCCCGGGGGGGCGAACACCGGGGAGCTGTTTTTT. Protein: CASSPGGANTGELFF. This sequence joins TRBV5-1 and TRBJ2-2; 8 bases map to TRBD2. The CDR3 is made up of 15 amino acids. Losses at the gene ends were 4 bases for V and 0 bases for J; bases not matched to a gene: 2. Germline V gene data show CDR1 as SGHRS and CDR2 as YFSETQ.

V gene TRBV19 combines with J gene TRBJ1-5; 9 bases agree with TRBD1. Germline V gene sequence: CDR1 LNHDA, CDR2 SQIVND (reference sequence). V lost 7 bases to trimming and J lost 7 bases; unmatched junction nucleotides: 8. The CDR3 is 14 amino acids. CDR3 region: CASNAGQGMQPQHF. CDR3 nucleotide sequence: TGTGCCAGTAACGCCGGACAGGGGATGCAGCCCCAGCATTTT.

V gene TRBV4-2 combines with J gene TRBJ2-1; D is uncertain. Germline CDR1 and CDR2: LGHNA and YNFKEQ. The CDR3 totals 13 residues. V was trimmed by 4 bases and J by 8 bases, leaving 12 bases between them. The CDR3 loop reads CASSLRPYDEQFF. CDR3 DNA: TGTGCCAGCAGCCTAAGGCCTTACGATGAGCAGTTCTTC.